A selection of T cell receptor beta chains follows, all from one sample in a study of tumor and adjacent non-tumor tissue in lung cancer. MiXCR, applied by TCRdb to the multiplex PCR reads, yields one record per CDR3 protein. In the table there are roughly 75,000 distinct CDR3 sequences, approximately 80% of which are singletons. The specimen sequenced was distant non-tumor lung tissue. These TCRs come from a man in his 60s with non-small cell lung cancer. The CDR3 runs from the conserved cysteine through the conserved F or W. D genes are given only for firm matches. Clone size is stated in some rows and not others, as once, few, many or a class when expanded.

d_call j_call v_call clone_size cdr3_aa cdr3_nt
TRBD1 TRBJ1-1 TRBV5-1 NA CASSIIGTGATEAFF TGCGCCAGCAGCATCATAGGGACAGGGGCCACTGAAGCTTTCTTT
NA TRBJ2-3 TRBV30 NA CARIQGDSDTQYF TGTGCCCGGATCCAGGGAGACTCAGATACGCAGTATTTT
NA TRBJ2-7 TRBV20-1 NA CYARDFDRSSYEQYF TGCTATGCTAGAGATTTCGACAGATCCTCCTACGAGCAGTACTTC
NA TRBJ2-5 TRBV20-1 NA CSASRTVQETQYF TGCAGTGCTAGTCGGACAGTGCAAGAGACCCAATACTTC
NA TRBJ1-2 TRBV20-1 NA CSAAPVTTDSYTF TGCAGTGCTGCCCCAGTGACTACTGATAGCTACACTTTC
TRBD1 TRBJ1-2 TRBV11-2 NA CASSRPEQGIYGYTF TGTGCCAGCAGCCGACCGGAACAGGGGATCTATGGTTACACATTC
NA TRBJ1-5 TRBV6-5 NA CASSCLQGSNKPQHF TGTGCCAGCAGTTGCCTACAGGGAAGCAATAAGCCCCAACATTTT
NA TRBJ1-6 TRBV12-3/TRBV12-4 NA CASNPGAKNSPLHF TGTGCCAGCAACCCCGGGGCAAAAAATTCACCCCTCCACTTT
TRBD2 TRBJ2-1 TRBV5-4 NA CTSSSIAGPNNEQFF TGTACCAGCAGCTCCATAGCGGGGCCTAACAATGAGCAGTTCTTC
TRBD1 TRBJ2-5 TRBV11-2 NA CASNSTGVETQYF TGTGCCAGCAACTCTACAGGGGTGGAGACCCAGTATTTC
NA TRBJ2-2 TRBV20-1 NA CSVRDLGGTNTGGLFF TGCAGTGTTAGAGACCTAGGGGGGACGAACACCGGGGGGCTGTTTTTT
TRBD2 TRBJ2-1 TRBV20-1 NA CSASTERGVYYEQFF TGCAGTGCTAGCACTGAGCGGGGGGTCTACTATGAGCAGTTCTTC
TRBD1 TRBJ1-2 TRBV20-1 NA CSARRTGDGNYRYTF TGCAGTGCTAGGAGGACAGGGGATGGCAACTATCGCTACACCTTC
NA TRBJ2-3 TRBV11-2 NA CASSLDRGTRNTQYF TGTGCCAGCAGCTTAGACCGAGGTACAAGAAATACTCAATATTTT
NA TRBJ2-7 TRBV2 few CASKKQGDYEQYF TGTGCCAGCAAAAAACAGGGAGACTACGAGCAGTACTTC
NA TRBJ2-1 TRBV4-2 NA CPSSLNDRTYKELFF TGCCCCAGCAGCCTTAACGACAGGACTTACAAAGAGCTGTTCTTC
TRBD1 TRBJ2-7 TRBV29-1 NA CSVVFTGVNLYRQYF TGCAGCGTTGTATTTACAGGGGTTAACCTTTACAGGCAGTACTTC
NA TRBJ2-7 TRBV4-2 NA CASSQDRGYPTDEQYF TGTGCCAGCAGCCAAGATAGAGGCTACCCCACCGACGAGCAGTACTTC
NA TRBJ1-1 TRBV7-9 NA CAGSSRGHMNTEAFF TGTGCCGGCAGCTCCAGGGGACATATGAACACTGAAGCTTTCTTT
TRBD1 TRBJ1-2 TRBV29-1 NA CRVASGGAGYTF TGCAGAGTCGCGTCAGGGGGGGCGGGCTACACCTTC
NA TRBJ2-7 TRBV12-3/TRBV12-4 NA CVNSSDTTFKQYF TGTGTCAACAGTTCAGACACCACTTTTAAGCAGTATTTC
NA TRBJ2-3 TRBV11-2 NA CASSLDRDARDTQYF TGTGCCAGCAGCTTGGACCGGGATGCAAGAGATACGCAGTATTTT
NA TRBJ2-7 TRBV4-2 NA CASSQDHPGSPFEQYF TGTGCCAGCAGCCAAGATCATCCAGGGAGCCCCTTCGAGCAGTACTTC